The present T cell receptor (beta chain) was sequenced within a study of Ad26.COV2.S vaccination and SARS-CoV-2 variants. Study-level information: Vaccine-arm donor from the placebo-controlled COV1001 Ad26.COV2.S trial. Once, or twice with 56 days between doses, Ad26.COV2.S was given intramuscularly.

Treatment specified: about 20 received Ad26.COV2.S at low or high dose, single or two shots; several received placebo; per-sample allocation not given. At day 63 after the first vaccine or placebo injection, samples were drawn. Ad26 vector vaccine expressed Wuhan-strain SARS-CoV-2 spike. The V and J ends lost 2 bases and 6 bases respectively, with 10 bases between them. This CDR3 spans 13 amino acids. Germline CDR1 reads SGDLS; CDR2 reads YYNGEE. The assay was immunoSEQ multiplex PCR, and TCRdb's table has in-frame clones only and misses some. The table lists about 500,000 clones, 89% of them singletons, with 1.5% to 2% in the top ten.

The sequence was collected from a person between 18 and 59 years old who received the Ad26.COV2.S COVID-19 vaccine or a placebo. The material sequenced was peripheral blood, taken in a trial of Ad26.COV2.S vaccine versus placebo. J is TRBJ2-3 and V is TRBV9; D is unresolved. The CDR3 sequence is CASSVVPQDTQYF. The CDR3 DNA sequence: TGTGCCAGCAGCGTGGTGCCTCAGGATACGCAGTATTTT.